One sample yielded the 31 T cell receptor beta chains listed below, sequenced in a study of OX40 agonist ivuxolimab in advanced cancers. Data came from immunoSEQ multiplex PCR; TCRdb stores just in-frame clones and leaves some out. The table shows 70,000 to 75,000 clones, with approximately 86% occurring only once. This specimen was CD4+ or CD8+ T cells sorted from blood, taken in a trial of the OX40 agonist ivuxolimab. Source of these receptors: an adult with an advanced solid tumor such as melanoma, head and neck, liver or kidney cancer.

Of note for this clone: The sample carries other DNA sequences with the same CDR3. V is TRBV4-1 and J is TRBJ2-1, with TRBD2 matching over 10 bases. In germline, CDR1 is MGHRA, CDR2 YSYEKL. Trimming removed 4 bases from V and 7 bases from J; junction bases left unmatched: 7. The CDR3 loop spans 15 amino acids. The DNA for the CDR3 is TGCGCCAGCAGCCGAGCAGCGGGAGGGTATAATGAGCAGTTCTTC. This translates into CASSRAAGGYNEQFF.

This clone was seen a few times. This chain joins TRBV5-4 and TRBJ1-2; no firm D call. V lost 0 bases and J 7 bases, leaving 19 bases between the germline ends. The CDR3 spans 16 residues. Germline V gene lookup returns CDR1 SGHNT and CDR2 YYREEE (reference sequence). The CDR3 loop is CASSLAGGNKVRGYTF. CDR3 nucleotide sequence: TGTGCCAGCAGCTTGGCCGGAGGAAACAAGGTCCGTGGCTACACCTTC.

The chain is built from TRBV27 and TRBJ2-1; D is uncertain. Per germline, CDR1 MNHEY and CDR2 SMNVEV (reference sequence). The V gene lost 10 bases and the J gene lost 4 bases, with 11 bases spanning the gap. The CDR3 loop spans 12 amino acids. The CDR3 DNA reads TGTGCCATCGGACGGAGATACAATGAGCAGTTCTTC. Protein: CAIGRRYNEQFF.

The chain employs TRBV19 and TRBJ2-7; TRBD2 matches at 9 bases. CDR1 is LNHDA and CDR2 is SQIVND in the germline V gene (reference sequence). Trimming took 5 bases from V and 6 from J; bases not matched to a gene: 11. CDR3 length: 15 amino acids. In DNA form, the CDR3 reads TGTGCCAGTAGTCTCGGCCTAGCGGGAAGGGGCGAGCAGTACTTC. Its translation: CASSLGLAGRGEQYF. The variable domain in full, completed from reference TRBV19 and TRBJ2-7, reads DGGITQSPKYLFRKEGQNVTLSCEQNLNHDAMYWYRQDPGQGLRLIYYSQIVNDFQKGDIAEGYSVSREKKESFPLTVTSAQKNPTAFYLCASSLGLAGRGEQYFGPGTRLTVT.

The rearrangement joins TRBV7-6 to TRBJ2-1; 11 nucleotides match TRBD2. This CDR3 contains 14 residues. The V and J ends lost 1 base and 7 bases, in that order; junction bases with no gene match: 0. CDR1 is SGHVS, CDR2 FNYEAQ, per germline. The CDR3, as DNA: TGTGCCAGCAGCTTAGGACTAGCGGGGAATGAGCAGTTCTTC. As protein: CASSLGLAGNEQFF.

The rearrangement joins TRBV27 to TRBJ2-7; TRBD1 matches 9 bases. The CDR3 runs 16 residues. J lost 6 bases, V lost 6 bases, and 15 bases had no gene match. Germline V lookup: CDR1 MNHEY, CDR2 SMNVEV (reference sequence). CDR3: CASSKITGGSRGEQYF. The CDR3 bases are TGTGCCAGCAGCAAGATCACAGGGGGCTCCAGGGGCGAGCAGTACTTC.

This rearrangement joins TRBV18 to TRBJ1-4; 7 positions match TRBD1. This CDR3 has 14 residues. CDR1 is KGHSH and CDR2 is LQKENI in the germline V gene. With 4 bases clipped from V and 8 bases from J, the junction kept 7 bases outside the gene matches. In nucleotides, the CDR3 is TGTGCCAGCTCACGGACAGGTTATAACGAAAAACTGTTTTTT. Protein: CASSRTGYNEKLFF.

This chain links TRBV14 with TRBJ2-3, with D maybe TRBD1 (6 bases). Germline V lookup: CDR1 SGHDN, CDR2 FVKESK. V was shortened by 6 bases and J by 1 base, with 20 bases between the two germline ends. The CDR3 covers 17 residues. Here the CDR3 DNA reads TGTGCCAGCAGTCGAATCAGCCAGGGGCCTCGCACAGATACGCAGTATTTT. This codes for CASSRISQGPRTDTQYF.

The rearrangement links TRBV11-2 to TRBJ2-2; D call uncertain. Per the germline V gene, CDR1 is SGHAT and CDR2 is FQNNGV. The V end was cut by 0 bases, the J end by 5 bases, with 7 bases between. The length of the CDR3 is 14 residues. The CDR3 sequence: CASSLELVTGELFF. The CDR3 DNA is TGTGCCAGCAGCTTAGAGTTAGTGACCGGGGAGCTGTTTTTT.

The table lists this clone with a count of one. The genes are TRBV7-2 and TRBJ2-3, with D possibly matching TRBD2 (6 bases). V shed 3 bases and J shed 2 bases, with 9 bases lying between them. This CDR3 is built from 14 residues. From germline, CDR1 is SGHTA and CDR2 FQGNSA. The CDR3 DNA reads TGTGCCAGCAGCTTCACTAGCTACACAGATACGCAGTATTTT. This codes for CASSFTSYTDTQYF.

The genes are TRBV4-2 and TRBJ1-4; D might be TRBD1 (5 bases). This CDR3 contains 16 residues. The germline CDR1 and CDR2 sequences are LGHNA and YNFKEQ. V gave up 1 base and J gave up 8 bases, with 17 bases separating them. In DNA form, the CDR3 reads TGTGCCAGCAGCCAAGCCTTTAGGGACGGACACGAAAAACTGTTTTTT. This encodes CASSQAFRDGHEKLFF.

V and J are TRBV9 and TRBJ2-7; 7 bases fit TRBD1. This CDR3 region has 15 residues. Per the germline V gene, CDR1 is SGDLS and CDR2 is YYNGEE. Losses at the gene ends were 0 bases for V and 3 bases for J; bases not matched to a gene: 6. CDR3: CASSVDHRGNYEQYF. CDR3 DNA: TGTGCCAGCAGCGTAGATCACAGGGGTAACTACGAGCAGTACTTC.

V is TRBV4-1 and J is TRBJ2-4; 11 bases are shared with TRBD2. The germline V gene encodes CDR1 MGHRA and CDR2 YSYEKL. The CDR3 has 18 amino acids. J was trimmed by 0 bases and V by 3 bases; bases with no gene match: 7. CDR3 sequence (DNA): TGCGCCAGCAGCCAGTGGTTAGCGGGAGGGCTAGCCAAAAACATTCAGTACTTC. It codes for CASSQWLAGGLAKNIQYF.

This chain joins TRBV11-2 and TRBJ2-3, with TRBD2 matching over 10 bases. V lost 5 bases, J lost 3 bases, and 17 bases stayed unmatched. There are 19 residues in the CDR3. Germline CDR1 SGHAT, CDR2 FQNNGV. CDR3 coding DNA: TGTGCCAGCAGCCCGGGGCAGGGTGTTAGCGGGGGGTCGACAGATACGCAGTATTTT. Amino acid sequence: CASSPGQGVSGGSTDTQYF.

This CDR3 is CASSSRMQGDTQYF. The CDR3 coding sequence is TGTGCCAGCAGCTCCAGGATGCAGGGAGATACGCAGTATTTT. The genes are TRBV7-2 and TRBJ2-3; possibly TRBD1 for D (5 bases). Trimming removed 4 bases at V and 5 bases at J, with 13 bases between. This CDR3 region has 14 residues. Germline loops: CDR1 SGHTA, CDR2 FQGNSA.

This chain links TRBV4-1 with TRBJ1-4, with TRBD1 as a possible D gene (5 bases). Germline V gene sequence: CDR1 MGHRA, CDR2 YSYEKL. The CDR3 runs to 14 residues. V gave up 0 bases and J gave up 6 bases, with 8 bases separating them. The CDR3 reads CASSQDPGDEKLFF. The DNA of the CDR3 is TGCGCCAGCAGCCAAGATCCGGGGGATGAAAAACTGTTTTTT.

J is TRBJ1-1 and V is TRBV27, with TRBD1 identical over 9 bases. The CDR3 sequence is 14 residues long. Germline values: CDR1 MNHEY, CDR2 SMNVEV (reference sequence). Losses at the gene ends were 2 bases for V and 4 bases for J; bases not matched to a gene: 2. This chain's CDR3 is CASSLTTGGTEAFF. CDR3 DNA sequence: TGTGCCAGCAGTTTAACGACAGGGGGCACTGAAGCTTTCTTT.

The chain recombines TRBV6-1 with TRBJ2-2, with 7 bases that match TRBD2. The ends lost 1 base at V and 7 bases at J; junction bases unmatched: 0. This CDR3 has 13 amino acids. Germline CDR1 reads MNHNS; CDR2 reads SASEGT. CDR3 protein: CASSEGEGGELFF. The CDR3 DNA reads as TGTGCCAGCAGTGAAGGGGAGGGCGGGGAGCTGTTTTTT.

The V and J genes are TRBV11-2 and TRBJ2-7, with a tentative D call TRBD2 (6 bases). The CDR3 covers 13 residues. Trimming removed 0 bases from V and 9 bases from J, with 12 bases in between. Germline assignment: CDR1 SGHAT and CDR2 FQNNGV. In nucleotides, the CDR3 is TGTGCCAGCAGCTTAGAAACCTCCGGGGGGCAGTACGTC. It encodes CASSLETSGGQYV.

The chain is built from TRBV13 and TRBJ1-1; no firm D call. This CDR3 is 15 amino acids long. The V gene's germline CDR1 is PRHDT and CDR2 FYEKMQ (reference sequence). Trimming left V 0 bases short and J 1 base short, with 9 bases between. CDR3 nucleotide sequence: TGTGCCAGCAGCTTAGGCTGGCAGAAGAACACTGAAGCTTTCTTT. It translates to CASSLGWQKNTEAFF.

The V call is TRBV21-1, the J call TRBJ2-4; the table assigns TRBD1, which was not confirmed against the DNA. TRBV21-1 is a recognized pseudogene. The CDR3 runs to 17 residues. This CDR3 reads CASSKARGRRAKNIQYF. The CDR3, as DNA: TGTGCCAGCAGCAAAGCGAGGGGGCGCCGGGCCAAAAACATTCAGTACTTC.

By sample share, this clone is medium-sized. Other DNA sequences in the sample encode the same CDR3. The chain employs TRBV6-5 and TRBJ2-7, with 11 positions matching TRBD2. The CDR3 totals 16 residues. V gave up 0 bases and J gave up 1 base; unmatched junction bases: 2. From germline, CDR1 is MNHEY and CDR2 SVGAGI. CDR3 loop: CASSYSTSGNSYEQYF. The CDR3 DNA reads TGTGCCAGCAGTTACTCGACTAGCGGGAATTCCTACGAGCAGTACTTC.

The J gene is TRBJ1-2, the V gene TRBV6-1; no clear D. V lost 6 bases to trimming and J lost 1 base, with 3 bases between them. CDR1 and CDR2 from the germline V gene are MNHNS and SASEGT. This CDR3 is built from 11 residues. CDR3 protein: CASSDNYGYTF. CDR3 sequence (DNA): TGTGCCAGCAGCGATAACTATGGCTACACCTTC.

This clone turned up a few times. This sequence joins TRBV19 and TRBJ2-3; TRBD1 matches 8 bases. The CDR3 is 14 amino acids. J was trimmed by 3 bases and V by 5 bases; bases with no gene match: 4. Germline values: CDR1 LNHDA, CDR2 SQIVND (reference sequence). In DNA form, the CDR3 reads TGTGCCAGTAGTGTCGGGACAGGAACAGATACGCAGTATTTT. It codes for CASSVGTGTDTQYF.

The chain is built from TRBV2 and TRBJ2-2; 8 nucleotides match TRBD1. After removal of 4 bases from V and 6 bases from J, the junction contained 10 bases not matched to a gene. The CDR3 runs 16 residues. CDR1 SNHLY and CDR2 FYNNEI come from the germline V gene. Written as DNA, the CDR3 is TGTGCCAGCAGTGTTGGACAGGGTGCAGCGGCCGGGGAGCTGTTTTTT. Its protein is CASSVGQGAAAGELFF.

This clone appeared a single time. The chain employs TRBV9 and TRBJ2-1; 7 bases align to TRBD2. The CDR3 consists of 16 residues. Germline trimming cut 3 bases from V and 3 bases from J; bases unmatched to any gene: 9. CDR1 is SGDLS, CDR2 YYNGEE, per germline. The CDR3 nucleotides are TGTGCCAGCAGCGACCCCCAGGGCGGGAGCTACAATGAGCAGTTCTTC. The encoded protein is CASSDPQGGSYNEQFF.

V usage is TRBV10-1 and J usage is TRBJ2-1, with D perhaps TRBD2 (5 bases). V dropped 0 bases and J dropped 2 bases, with 14 bases sitting between them. CDR3 length: 17 residues. Germline CDR1 and CDR2: WNHNN and SYGVQD (reference sequence). CDR3 coding DNA: TGCGCCAGCAGTGAGTCCTTTCGCGGGTCTCCCTACAATGAGCAGTTCTTC. Its translation is CASSESFRGSPYNEQFF.

This chain uses TRBV14 with TRBJ1-1, with D unclear. The length of the CDR3 is 12 residues. V shed 4 bases and J shed 7 bases, with 10 bases lying between them. Per germline, CDR1 SGHDN and CDR2 FVKESK. CDR3 in amino acids: CASSRARIEAFF. The CDR3 DNA sequence: TGTGCCAGCAGCCGCGCTCGGATTGAAGCTTTCTTT.

By share, this clone counts as medium-sized. The chain links TRBV5-1 to TRBJ2-7; 8 nucleotides line up with TRBD1. The CDR3 is 14 residues long. With V trimmed by 4 bases and J by 2 bases, 5 bases remained unmatched. The germline V gene encodes CDR1 SGHRS and CDR2 YFSETQ. The CDR3 bases are TGCGCCAGCAGCCAAACGGGACAGGCCTACGAGCAGTACTTC. Translated: CASSQTGQAYEQYF.

This clone has a single count. The CDR3, as DNA: TGTGCCAGCAGCCCCCCCCATGAGGCTGAAGCTTTCTTT. It encodes CASSPPHEAEAFF. The chain is built from TRBV5-6 and TRBJ1-1; D gene uncertain. V dropped 4 bases and J dropped 6 bases, with 13 bases sitting between them. The CDR3 runs 13 residues. Looked up from germline, CDR1 is SGHDT and CDR2 is YYEEEE.

The chain has TRBV13 and TRBJ1-1; D ambiguous. V was clipped by 7 bases and J by 0 bases, with 15 bases between them. Germline lookup yields CDR1 PRHDT and CDR2 FYEKMQ (reference sequence). The length of the CDR3 is 15 residues. CDR3 bases: TGTGCCAGCACCCGGTTAGGGCGGATGAACACTGAAGCTTTCTTT. Protein product: CASTRLGRMNTEAFF.